This TCR beta chain originates from a study of cytomegalovirus exposure and HLA in healthy donors. Study overall: In a previous analysis, about 100 million unique TCR beta sequences were found from 150 million to 200 million T cells. Genetic ancestry analysis placed around four fifths of the 398 donors that were genotyped in the Caucasian-associated cluster.

The PCR had 60 Vbeta and 13 Jbeta primers. The assay was immunoSEQ multiplex PCR, and TCRdb's table has in-frame clones only and misses some. The table lists roughly 99,000 clones, over 75% of them singletons. Overall study findings and caveats: Some highly shared sequence variants likely arose as a pipeline artifact. A later analysis, which compared TCR beta chains of equal frequency, found the HLA-associated ones more clonally expanded.

On this clone: Its cognate antigen is unknown.

Trimming cost V 10 bases and J 2 bases; bases outside gene matches: 6. Germline V gene data show CDR1 as SNHLY and CDR2 as FYNNEI. The CDR3 covers 14 residues. The chain recombines TRBV2 with TRBJ2-1; 9 positions agree with TRBD1. This TCR came from a male donor in good health and CMV-seronegative. The sample comprised PBMCs. CDR3 loop: CAIAGQGTYNEQFF. The CDR3 coding sequence is TGTGCCATTGCGGGACAGGGTACCTACAATGAGCAGTTCTTC.